Below, one T cell receptor beta chain is given with its context. Its antigen is not known. The data originate from a study of T cell repertoires in cytomegalovirus infection. Study-level background: Evidence of both CMV infection and a matching HLA type came from public TCR beta signatures.

Study results and limitations: HLA-C-restricted CMV clonotypes gave the most frequent clonotype in two of eight donors. Accumulated public TCR beta family frequency recognized individuals carrying CMV together with the relevant HLA.

TCRdb fed the reads into MiXCR, producing one record per CDR3 protein. The sample yields about 180,000 distinct CDR3 sequences, 17% seen once. This receptor was taken from a human donor in good health (CMV status not recorded). Some clones in this sample may be carry-over from other donors' samples. Sequences were obtained from CD8+ T cells from PBMCs.

Here the CDR3 reads CATWTGAYSYNEQFF. The CDR3 DNA reads as TGTGCCACCTGGACAGGGGCGTACTCCTACAATGAGCAGTTCTTC. This chain uses TRBV2 with TRBJ2-1; 9 bases line up with TRBD1. V lost 10 bases, J lost 0 bases, and 7 bases stayed unmatched. The V gene's germline CDR1 is SNHLY and CDR2 FYNNEI. CDR3 length: 15 residues.